These 21 T cell receptor beta chains came from one sample sequenced in a study of CD8+ T cells in alopecia areata. The treatment denotes: oral pan-JAK inhibitor, 5-10 mg twice daily. RNA, once extracted, was reverse transcribed into cDNA for use as the sequencing template. Method: immunoSEQ multiplex PCR; TCRdb's copy keeps in-frame clones and lacks some. The sample has 210,000 or so clones; over 60% are singletons. Material: CD4+ T cells sorted from blood, obtained at approximately week 42, from a patient treated with tofacitinib. These receptors all stem from a human donor with alopecia areata.

V gene TRBV29-1 combines with J gene TRBJ2-3, with D perhaps given as TRBD1 or TRBD2 (5 bases each). The CDR3 contains 13 residues. CDR1 and CDR2 (germline): SQVTM, ANQGSEA. V dropped 4 bases and J dropped 4 bases, with 12 bases sitting between them. The CDR3 is CSVGGVYADTQYF. In DNA, the CDR3 is TGCAGCGTTGGAGGGGTTTATGCAGATACGCAGTATTTT.

The chain employs TRBV5-1 and TRBJ2-5; D unclear. Trimming left V 4 bases short and J 5 bases short, with 12 bases between. From germline, CDR1 is SGHRS and CDR2 YFSETQ. The CDR3 is made up of 13 amino acids. This chain's CDR3 is CASSDARAETQYF. CDR3 nucleotide sequence: TGCGCCAGCAGCGATGCCCGGGCGGAGACCCAGTACTTC.

CDR3 DNA: TGCAGCGCCAGACATGGTGTTGAGCCCCAGCATTTT. Protein sequence: CSARHGVEPQHF. The J gene is TRBJ1-5, the V gene TRBV29-1; no reliable D call. V was shortened by 7 bases and J by 8 bases, with 15 bases between the two germline ends. The CDR3 has 12 amino acids. Germline V gene data show CDR1 as SQVTM and CDR2 as ANQGSEA.

This sequence joins TRBV7-7 and TRBJ2-3; D gene ambiguous. Germline CDR1 SSHAT, CDR2 FNYEAQ (reference sequence). The CDR3 spans 15 residues. The V and J ends lost 5 bases and 2 bases respectively, with 14 bases between them. The CDR3 here is CASSPEAGATDTQYF. CDR3 bases: TGTGCCAGCAGCCCCGAGGCAGGAGCCACAGATACGCAGTATTTT. Full variable domain (rest looked up from reference TRBV7-7 and TRBJ2-3): GAGVSQSPRYKVTKRGQDVTLRCDPISSHATLYWYQQALGQGPEFLTYFNYEAQPDKSGLPSDRFSAERPEGSISTLTIQRTEQRDSAMYRCASSPEAGATDTQYFGPGTRLTVL.

This chain links TRBV11-2 with TRBJ2-3; D tentatively fits TRBD1 or TRBD2 (5 bases each). This CDR3 contains 15 residues. CDR1 and CDR2 from the germline V gene are SGHAT and FQNNGV. Trimming cost V 5 bases and J 3 bases, with 15 bases left between them. In DNA, the CDR3 is TGTGCCAGCAGCCCCCTGGGGGAAAGGACAGATACGCAGTATTTT. Protein: CASSPLGERTDTQYF.

In DNA form, the CDR3 reads TGTGCCAGCAGCCAGGATGGCATAATCCCACAGTTCTTC. Its protein is CASSQDGIIPQFF. The chain recombines TRBV14 with TRBJ2-1; D gene unclear. Germline values: CDR1 SGHDN, CDR2 FVKESK. V shed 3 bases and J shed 13 bases, with 16 bases lying between them. This CDR3 comprises 13 residues. Supplemented by reference TRBV14 and TRBJ2-1, the full variable domain reads EAGVTQFPSHSVIEKGQTVTLRCDPISGHDNLYWYRRVMGKEIKFLLHFVKESKQDESGMPNNRFLAERTGGTYSTLKVQPAELEDSGVYFCASSQDGIIPQFFGPGTRLTVL.

In this sample, this clone turned up a few times. The chain recombines TRBV29-1 with TRBJ2-1; D might be TRBD1 or TRBD2, each matching 7 bases. Trimming took 1 base from V and 1 from J, leaving 17 bases between them. In germline, CDR1 is SQVTM, CDR2 ANQGSEA. The CDR3 runs to 17 residues. Written as DNA, the CDR3 is TGCAGCGTTGAAGGGGGAGGGCTCAGGGGGTCCTACAATGAGCAGTTCTTC. Translating it yields CSVEGGGLRGSYNEQFF.

The chain is built from TRBV2 and TRBJ1-5; D is undetermined. V was trimmed by 7 bases and J by 6 bases, leaving 16 bases between them. The germline gives CDR1 SNHLY, CDR2 FYNNEI. This CDR3 is 14 amino acids long. The CDR3, as DNA: TGTGCCAGCACCGGGCCAAAGGGAAGTCAGCCCCAGCATTTT. Translated: CASTGPKGSQPQHF.

The genes are TRBV6-6 and TRBJ2-2; D gene uncertain. The V gene lost 4 bases and the J gene lost 5 bases, with 11 bases spanning the gap. The length of the CDR3 is 14 residues. Germline V lookup: CDR1 MNHNY, CDR2 SVGAGI (reference sequence). CDR3 DNA: TGTGCCAGCAGTTTCGCGGAGACGACCGGGGAGCTGTTTTTT. Translation gives CASSFAETTGELFF.

V and J are TRBV13 and TRBJ2-3; D is undetermined. The germline V and J ends were trimmed by 0 bases and 2 bases, with 6 bases remaining between them. This CDR3 is 14 amino acids long. CDR1 and CDR2 (germline): PRHDT, FYEKMQ (reference sequence). The chain's CDR3 is CASSLGLDTDTQYF. The CDR3, as DNA: TGTGCCAGCAGCTTAGGACTCGACACAGATACGCAGTATTTT.

V and J are TRBV7-2 and TRBJ2-7; no clear D. V lost 5 bases to trimming and J lost 2 bases, with 16 bases between them. Germline loops: CDR1 SGHTA, CDR2 FQGNSA. The CDR3 is 15 amino acids. For the CDR3, the DNA is TGTGCCAGCAGCATGGCTGGCCCTAGGACCTACGAGCAGTACTTC. Protein: CASSMAGPRTYEQYF.

This clone was detected only a few times. DNA for the CDR3: TGTGCCAGCAGCTTAGGCGAACACCTTAGCAATCAGCCCCAGCATTTT. Encoded protein: CASSLGEHLSNQPQHF. The V and J genes are TRBV7-8 and TRBJ1-5; D uncertain. The CDR3 length is 16 residues. The ends were cut back, 1 base at V and 0 bases at J, with 10 bases in the middle. Germline assignment: CDR1 SGHVS and CDR2 FQNEAQ.

The rearrangement uses TRBV7-2 and TRBJ2-3, with a possible D match to TRBD1 (5 bases). CDR1 and CDR2 (germline): SGHTA, FQGNSA. The CDR3 length is 15 residues. V dropped 3 bases and J dropped 1 base, with 11 bases sitting between them. CDR3 coding DNA: TGTGCCAGCAGCTTTCAGGGCCGGGGCACAGATACGCAGTATTTT. Translated, it gives CASSFQGRGTDTQYF.

The J gene is TRBJ2-5, the V gene TRBV7-2, with TRBD1 as a possible D gene (7 bases). Germline CDR1 reads SGHTA; CDR2 reads FQGNSA. The V end was cut by 4 bases, the J end by 4 bases, with 13 bases between. This CDR3 comprises 14 residues. This chain's CDR3 is CASSSRRGRETQYF. CDR3 bases: TGTGCCAGCAGCTCTCGGAGGGGGCGAGAGACCCAGTACTTC.

This chain connects TRBV30 to TRBJ1-2; D is ambiguous. Germline lookup yields CDR1 GTSNPN and CDR2 SVGIG (reference sequence). The V and J ends lost 5 bases and 8 bases respectively, with 15 bases between them. The CDR3 has 12 amino acids. The CDR3 DNA follows: TGTGCCTGGTTAAAGCCAGCACGGGGCTACACCTTC. Protein product: CAWLKPARGYTF.

The table lists this clone with many counts. The chain uses TRBV7-9 and TRBJ2-3, with a possible D match to TRBD2 (5 bases). Germline loops: CDR1 SEHNR, CDR2 FQNEAQ (reference sequence). The CDR3 extends over 16 amino acids. Between the trimmed V and J ends, which lost 1 base and 6 bases, there was a span of 17 bases. The CDR3 sequence is CASSLGTGRSGDTQYF. DNA for the CDR3: TGTGCCAGCAGCTTAGGAACGGGGAGATCCGGGGATACGCAGTATTTT. The variable domain in full, completed from reference TRBV7-9 and TRBJ2-3, reads DTGVSQNPRHKITKRGQNVTFRCDPISEHNRLYWYRQTLGQGPEFLTYFQNEAQLEKSRLLSDRFSAERPKGSFSTLEIQRTEQGDSAMYLCASSLGTGRSGDTQYFGPGTRLTVL.

This chain uses TRBV6-1 with TRBJ1-5, with D possibly TRBD1 on 5 matching bases. The CDR3 covers 14 residues. CDR1 is MNHNS and CDR2 is SASEGT in the germline V gene. V lost 11 bases and J lost 4, with 18 bases in between. This CDR3 reads CAVKAGGTNQPQHF. CDR3 coding DNA: TGTGCCGTCAAGGCGGGGGGAACTAATCAGCCCCAGCATTTT.

The V gene is TRBV20-1, the J gene TRBJ1-2; D not resolved. V was cut by 3 bases and J by 7 bases, with 3 bases left in between. CDR3 length: 9 residues. Germline V gene data show CDR1 as DFQATT and CDR2 as SNEGSKA (reference sequence). The CDR3 DNA reads as TGCAGTGCTAGTGGTGGCTACACCTTC. Its translation: CSASGGYTF.

This chain links TRBV11-3 with TRBJ2-7; D may be TRBD2 (5 bases). V lost 1 base, J lost 3 bases, and 7 bases lay in between. This CDR3 region has 13 residues. Germline V CDR1 and CDR2: SGHNT, YENEEA. The chain's CDR3 is CASSLVEGYEQYF. The DNA for the CDR3 is TGTGCCAGCAGCTTAGTAGAGGGCTACGAGCAGTACTTC.

This clone was counted a single time. V and J are TRBV12-5 and TRBJ1-5, with D uncertain. Trimming cost V 1 base and J 7 bases, with 2 bases left between them. Germline V CDR1 and CDR2: LGHNT, FRNRAP. There are 11 residues in the CDR3. The CDR3 DNA is TGTGCTAGTGGTTTGGCACAGCCCCAGCATTTT. Its translation is CASGLAQPQHF.

The chain has TRBV6-5 and TRBJ1-2, with 9 bases aligning to TRBD1. CDR1 and CDR2 from the germline V gene are MNHEY and SVGAGI. The CDR3 sequence is 13 residues long. J gave up 3 bases and V 4 bases, and 0 bases lay outside the gene matches. CDR3 protein: CASSWDRDYGYTF. The DNA of the CDR3 is TGTGCCAGCAGTTGGGACAGGGACTATGGCTACACCTTC.